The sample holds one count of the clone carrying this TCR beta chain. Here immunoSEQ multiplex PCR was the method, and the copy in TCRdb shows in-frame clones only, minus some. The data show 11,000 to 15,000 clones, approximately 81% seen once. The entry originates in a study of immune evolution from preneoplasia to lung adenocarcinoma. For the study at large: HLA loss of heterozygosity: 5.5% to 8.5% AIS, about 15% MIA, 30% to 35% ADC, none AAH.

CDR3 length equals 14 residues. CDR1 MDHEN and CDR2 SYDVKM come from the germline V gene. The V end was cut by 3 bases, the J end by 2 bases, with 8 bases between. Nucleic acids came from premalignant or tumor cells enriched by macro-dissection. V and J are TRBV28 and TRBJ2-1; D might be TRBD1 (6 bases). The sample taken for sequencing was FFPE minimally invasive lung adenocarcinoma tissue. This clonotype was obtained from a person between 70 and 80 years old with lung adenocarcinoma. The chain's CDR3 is CASSFGQPYNEQFF. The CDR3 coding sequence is TGTGCCAGCAGTTTCGGACAGCCCTACAATGAGCAGTTCTTC.